This TCR beta chain was sequenced in a study of CD8 T cells in ankylosing spondylitis. The CDR3 spans 14 residues. Per germline, CDR1 DFQATT and CDR2 SNEGSKA (reference sequence). V was trimmed by 1 base and J by 0 bases, leaving 9 bases between them. Study findings and constraints: It appeared that ankylosing spondylitis blood was characterized by a TCR beta motif of under ten highly homologous variants. Clones linked to disease were reported to show significant enrichment in matched ankylosing spondylitis synovial fluid.

There are a few counts of this clonotype. Antigen unknown. By quantitative 5'-RACE with molecular barcodes, the TCR beta libraries were made. MiXCR, applied by TCRdb to the 5' RACE reads, yields one record per CDR3 protein. The table records around 440,000 distinct CDR3 sequences, over 15% of them present only once. The source is a male donor with ankylosing spondylitis. The sample was blood, either unsorted or a sorted T cell fraction (not recorded which). This sequence joins TRBV20-1 and TRBJ1-1; D perhaps matches TRBD1 (5 bases). The CDR3 DNA follows: TGCAGTGCTAGAGGACAGCTTATGAACACTGAAGCTTTCTTT. It is translated as CSARGQLMNTEAFF.